These 30 T cell receptor beta chains originate from one sample sequenced in a study of T cells in tumors after PD-1 blockade. The protocol was immunoSEQ multiplex PCR, while the TCRdb copy is restricted to in-frame clones and leaves out a portion. The table includes roughly 1,900 clones, approximately 70% detected once. Sequences were derived from tumor tissue, sampled before anti-PD-1 treatment. The receptors were gathered from a human donor with basal cell carcinoma.

This clone has only a few counts. V gene TRBV7-2 combines with J gene TRBJ1-6; perhaps TRBD1 as D (6 bases). This CDR3 spans 15 amino acids. Germline-derived CDR1 and CDR2 are SGHTA and FQGNSA. Between the trimmed V and J ends, which lost 1 base and 7 bases, there was a span of 11 bases. CDR3 nucleotides: TGTGCCAGCAGCTTAGAGCAGGGGAGAAATTCACCCCTCCACTTT. It codes for CASSLEQGRNSPLHF.

V is TRBV7-9 and J is TRBJ1-2, with a weak D call TRBD1 (5 bases). The ends were cut back, 0 bases at V and 2 bases at J, with 10 bases in the middle. This CDR3 contains 15 residues. From germline, CDR1 is SEHNR and CDR2 FQNEAQ (reference sequence). DNA of the CDR3: TGTGCCAGCAGCTTAGCCCGTTACAGGAACTATGGCTACACCTTC. Translation: CASSLARYRNYGYTF. Variable domain in full (rest from reference TRBV7-9 and TRBJ1-2): DTGVSQNPRHKITKRGQNVTFRCDPISEHNRLYWYRQTLGQGPEFLTYFQNEAQLEKSRLLSDRFSAERPKGSFSTLEIQRTEQGDSAMYLCASSLARYRNYGYTFGSGTRLTVV.

This clone showed up just a few times. The rearrangement joins TRBV19 to TRBJ1-2; D is unclear. Germline CDR1 and CDR2: LNHDA and SQIVND (reference sequence). This CDR3 region has 15 residues. V was trimmed by 3 bases and J by 5 bases, leaving 16 bases between them. The CDR3 reads CASSIGMRAQYGYTF. CDR3 nucleotide sequence: TGTGCCAGTAGTATCGGGATGAGGGCCCAGTATGGCTACACCTTC.

The chain links TRBV10-3 to TRBJ2-2, with 12 bases that match TRBD2. V was pared by 9 bases and J by 5 bases, with 7 bases of the junction left unmatched. CDR1 is ENHRY and CDR2 is SYGVKD in the germline V gene. The CDR3 spans 15 residues. CDR3 nucleotide sequence: TGTGCCATGCAGCCTAGCGGGGGGGTAACCGGGGAGCTGTTTTTT. Its translation is CAMQPSGGVTGELFF.

The gene calls are TRBV5-6 and TRBJ1-1, with D unclear. V was pared by 4 bases and J by 0 bases, with 4 bases between. Germline V CDR1 and CDR2: SGHDT, YYEEEE. The CDR3 sequence is 12 residues long. The CDR3 DNA reads TGTGCCAGCAGCCTCATGAACACTGAAGCTTTCTTT. It codes for CASSLMNTEAFF.

The table lists this clone with a count of one. V and J are TRBV5-4 and TRBJ1-1, with TRBD1 matching 8 bases. Germline V lookup: CDR1 SGHNT, CDR2 YYREEE (reference sequence). V was clipped by 0 bases and J by 5 bases; unmatched bases: 3. This CDR3 has 14 residues. The CDR3 DNA sequence: TGTGCCAGCAGCTTGGGACAGGGGAGGACTGAAGCTTTCTTT. Translation gives CASSLGQGRTEAFF.

This chain uses TRBV28 with TRBJ1-2, with D uncertain. The V gene lost 6 bases and the J gene lost 4 bases, with 6 bases spanning the gap. The CDR3 is made up of 11 amino acids. CDR1 is MDHEN and CDR2 is SYDVKM in the germline V gene. The CDR3 loop is CASSGLYGYTF. CDR3 nucleotides: TGTGCCAGCAGCGGCCTCTATGGCTACACCTTC.

The rearrangement links TRBV29-1 to TRBJ2-7; 10 bases align to TRBD1. CDR1 is SQVTM, CDR2 ANQGSEA, per germline. The CDR3 extends over 15 amino acids. The V and J ends lost 6 bases and 1 base, in that order; junction bases with no gene match: 9. The CDR3 DNA reads as TGCAGCGTCGCCAGAGGGACAGGGGCGTCCTACGAGCAGTACTTC. The encoded protein is CSVARGTGASYEQYF.

V usage is TRBV12-5 and J usage is TRBJ1-4; TRBD1 matches 9 bases. Trimming removed 4 bases from V and 5 bases from J; junction bases left unmatched: 8. The CDR3 has 16 residues. In germline, CDR1 is LGHNT, CDR2 FRNRAP. The DNA of the CDR3 is TGTGCTAGTGGTTACAACCCGGGACAGGGCAATGAAAAACTGTTTTTT. Translation: CASGYNPGQGNEKLFF.

This clone was counted a few times. This chain connects TRBV10-3 to TRBJ1-5, with D maybe TRBD1 (5 bases). The CDR3 consists of 15 residues. Germline CDR1 and CDR2: ENHRY and SYGVKD. The V end was cut by 0 bases, the J end by 8 bases, with 14 bases between. In DNA, the CDR3 is TGTGCCATCAGTGAGTCGGTACAGGCCCAAAAGCCCCAGCATTTT. This translates into CAISESVQAQKPQHF.

CDR3 in amino acids: CASSFYGLGDTGELFF. Written as DNA, the CDR3 is TGTGCCAGCAGCTTCTACGGACTAGGGGACACCGGGGAGCTGTTTTTT. The chain employs TRBV7-9 and TRBJ2-2; TRBD2 matches 7 bases. Germline trimming cut 3 bases from V and 3 bases from J; bases unmatched to any gene: 7. CDR1 and CDR2 from the germline V gene are SEHNR and FQNEAQ (reference sequence). This CDR3 comprises 16 residues.

The J gene is TRBJ2-7, the V gene TRBV19; 7 nucleotides line up with TRBD1. Per germline, CDR1 LNHDA and CDR2 SQIVND (reference sequence). V lost 5 bases and J lost 3; bases outside the gene matches: 13. The CDR3 spans 16 residues. CDR3 in amino acids: CASSPTGTAILYEQYF. The CDR3 DNA reads as TGTGCCAGTAGTCCAACCGGGACAGCCATACTCTACGAGCAGTACTTC.

The chain combines TRBV4-1 with TRBJ2-3, with 8 bases fitting TRBD2. Germline V gene lookup returns CDR1 MGHRA and CDR2 YSYEKL. J lost 0 bases, V lost 4 bases, and 9 bases had no gene match. The CDR3 contains 17 residues. In DNA, the CDR3 is TGCGCCAGCAGCCTCCGAATAGCGGGATTAAGCACAGATACGCAGTATTTT. The encoded protein is CASSLRIAGLSTDTQYF.

This clone is large within its sample. The V gene is TRBV24-1, the J gene TRBJ2-2, with D unresolved. Germline V gives CDR1 KGHDR, CDR2 SFDVKD. This CDR3 is 13 amino acids long. The ends were cut back, 3 bases at V and 1 base at J, with 2 bases in the middle. The CDR3 spells CATSDRNTGELFF. The CDR3 coding sequence is TGTGCCACCAGTGATAGGAACACCGGGGAGCTGTTTTTT.

This clone was found a few times. The chain recombines TRBV6-2 or TRBV6-3 with TRBJ1-5, with 7 bases matching TRBD1. The trim removed 4 bases at V and 6 bases at J, leaving 6 bases unmatched. There are 14 residues in the CDR3. Germline V lookup: CDR1 MNHEY, CDR2 SVGEGT. The CDR3 DNA sequence: TGTGCCAGCAGTTCCCGACAGGGACGTCAGCCCCAGCATTTT. It yields the protein CASSSRQGRQPQHF.

The chain recombines TRBV19 with TRBJ2-1, with TRBD1 as a possible D gene (6 bases). The V gene's germline CDR1 is LNHDA and CDR2 SQIVND (reference sequence). The CDR3 spans 17 residues. The V and J ends lost 8 bases and 7 bases respectively, with 27 bases between them. The CDR3 DNA follows: TGTGCCAGTCGGGGTATAGCTGGGACAAGGGTTGAGAATGAGCAGTTCTTC. Encoded protein: CASRGIAGTRVENEQFF.

The V and J genes are TRBV18 and TRBJ1-3; perhaps TRBD1 as D (5 bases). The CDR3 length is 15 residues. CDR1 is KGHSH and CDR2 is LQKENI in the germline V gene. Trimming took off 6 bases at V and 0 bases at J, with 12 bases between the two ends. For the CDR3, the DNA is TGTGCCAGCTCCTGGGACTCTTCCTCTGGAAACACCATATATTTT. Protein sequence: CASSWDSSSGNTIYF.

The rearrangement uses TRBV30 and TRBJ2-6, with 7 bases matching TRBD1. The CDR3 is 16 amino acids. V lost 4 bases, J lost 0 bases, and 6 bases stayed unmatched. Germline values: CDR1 GTSNPN, CDR2 SVGIG (reference sequence). Here the CDR3 reads CAWIGTVSSGANVLTF. The DNA of the CDR3 is TGTGCCTGGATAGGGACAGTAAGCTCTGGGGCCAACGTCCTGACTTTC.

V and J are TRBV24-1 and TRBJ1-2; 9 positions agree with TRBD1. Germline CDR1 reads KGHDR; CDR2 reads SFDVKD. The ends lost 6 bases at V and 8 bases at J; junction bases unmatched: 9. This CDR3 spans 14 amino acids. The DNA for the CDR3 is TGTGCCACCAGTCCCAGGGACAGGGAGTGGGGCTACACCTTC. This sequence encodes CATSPRDREWGYTF.

The rearrangement links TRBV7-8 to TRBJ1-1, with 7 positions matching TRBD1. The CDR3 length is 15 residues. CDR1 is SGHVS and CDR2 is FQNEAQ in the germline V gene. V shed 5 bases and J 8 bases; nucleotides not matched to a gene: 14. The CDR3 spells CASSVRQGPSMEAFF. The DNA of the CDR3 is TGTGCCAGCAGCGTGCGACAGGGACCATCTATGGAAGCTTTCTTT.

This CDR3 is CASSLRLGTKQFF. DNA of the CDR3: TGTGCCAGCAGTTTACGTCTCGGGACCAAGCAGTTCTTC. The chain employs TRBV27 and TRBJ2-1; D may be TRBD1 or TRBD2 (5 bases each). Trimming took 2 bases from V and 11 from J, leaving 13 bases between them. Per germline, CDR1 MNHEY and CDR2 SMNVEV (reference sequence). The CDR3 consists of 13 residues.

Sample share makes this clone large. The rearrangement joins TRBV28 to TRBJ1-6; 10 positions agree with TRBD1. J was trimmed by 7 bases and V by 7 bases; bases with no gene match: 7. In germline, CDR1 is MDHEN, CDR2 SYDVKM. The CDR3 has 15 residues. The CDR3 sequence is CASNGQGGYNSPLHF. In DNA, the CDR3 is TGTGCCAGCAATGGACAGGGGGGGTACAATTCACCCCTCCACTTT.

This clone appeared a few times. CDR3 bases: TGTGCCAGCAGTGGACAGGGGGCGCCCGGTCAGCCCCAGCATTTT. Its protein is CASSGQGAPGQPQHF. The chain carries TRBV28 and TRBJ1-5; 11 bases match TRBD1. CDR1 MDHEN and CDR2 SYDVKM come from the germline V gene. The CDR3 loop spans 15 amino acids. V shed 5 bases and J 6 bases; nucleotides not matched to a gene: 6.

This rearrangement joins TRBV5-4 to TRBJ2-5; no clear D. CDR1 and CDR2 from the germline V gene are SGHNT and YYREEE (reference sequence). V was clipped by 0 bases and J by 5 bases, with 5 bases between them. The CDR3 is made up of 12 amino acids. The CDR3 nucleotides read TGTGCCAGCAGCTTGGATAGTGAGACCCAGTACTTC. Translation: CASSLDSETQYF.

J is TRBJ2-3 and V is TRBV7-9; possibly TRBD2 for D (5 bases). CDR1 and CDR2 from the germline V gene are SEHNR and FQNEAQ (reference sequence). The CDR3 loop spans 16 amino acids. The V and J ends lost 1 base and 0 bases respectively, with 11 bases between them. CDR3 amino acids: CASSLGGGPSTDTQYF. DNA for the CDR3: TGTGCCAGCAGCTTAGGTGGCGGGCCCAGCACAGATACGCAGTATTTT.

This clone rates as large (0.1 to 1%). The sample holds other DNA sequences that translate to the same CDR3. This chain uses TRBV5-1 with TRBJ2-1, with 8 nucleotides matching TRBD2. The germline gives CDR1 SGHRS, CDR2 YFSETQ. V lost 0 bases to trimming and J lost 6 bases; unmatched junction nucleotides: 8. This CDR3 is 16 amino acids long. The chain's CDR3 is CASSLAGTSPSNEQFF. CDR3 coding DNA: TGCGCCAGCAGCTTGGCCGGGACTAGTCCAAGCAATGAGCAGTTCTTC.

The chain carries TRBV5-1 and TRBJ2-5, with 9 bases matching TRBD2. Trimming took 0 bases from V and 1 from J; bases not matched to a gene: 4. The germline gives CDR1 SGHRS, CDR2 YFSETQ. The CDR3 totals 16 residues. The CDR3 DNA reads as TGCGCCAGCAGCTTGGCAGCGGGGGGAACCCAAGAGACCCAGTACTTC. It translates to CASSLAAGGTQETQYF.

The chain has TRBV2 and TRBJ2-7; TRBD2 matches 13 bases. With 2 bases clipped from V and 4 bases from J, the junction kept 11 bases outside the gene matches. Germline V gives CDR1 SNHLY, CDR2 FYNNEI. The CDR3 loop spans 18 amino acids. CDR3 nucleotide sequence: TGTGCCAGCAGTGAATTTGAGGGACTAGCGGGAACGAATTACGAGCAGTACTTC. Its protein product is CASSEFEGLAGTNYEQYF.

Comment on this clone: Other nucleotide sequences in the sample specify the same CDR3. V usage is TRBV6-5 and J usage is TRBJ2-5; TRBD1 matches at 8 bases. J lost 5 bases, V lost 0 bases, and 2 bases had no gene match. CDR1 and CDR2 from the germline V gene are MNHEY and SVGAGI. CDR3 length equals 14 residues. CDR3 residues: CASSYSTGVETQYF. CDR3 bases: TGTGCCAGCAGTTACTCGACAGGGGTGGAGACCCAGTACTTC.

Here the CDR3 DNA reads TGTGCCAGCATCCGCTTCACCAGATACTCCTACGAGCAGTACTTC. It encodes CASIRFTRYSYEQYF. The chain recombines TRBV7-9 with TRBJ2-7; D is undetermined. This CDR3 spans 15 amino acids. V lost 7 bases and J 0 bases, leaving 16 bases between the germline ends. Germline V gene lookup returns CDR1 SEHNR and CDR2 FQNEAQ (reference sequence).